This T cell receptor (beta chain) was observed in a study of graft-versus-host responses after intestinal transplantation (dated by TCRdb to the early 2020s). Broadly, across the study: Recipients received multivisceral, liver-intestinal, or isolated intestinal transplants. Of the 20 to 25 intestinal transplant recipients enrolled in the cohort, one of whom was a retransplant, a few patients without pretransplant specimens were excluded. A peak of at least 4% donor T cells among recipient peripheral blood mononuclear cells was the definition used for donor T cell macrochimerism. After intestinal transplantation, graft-versus-host and host-versus-graft alloreactive T cell clones in the graft, circulation and bone marrow were tracked using bulk TCR-beta CDR3 sequencing. Samples from a few later patients were sequenced in-house on an Illumina MiSeq with MiXCR processing rather than by the commercial service. Anti-thymocyte globulin induction was given to all recipients, followed by maintenance tacrolimus and steroids for about 3 years. To identify alloreactive clones, pre-transplant mixed lymphocyte reaction products were sequenced and then compared with unstimulated pre-transplant donor and recipient T cells.

The library was made by the immunoSEQ multiplex PCR assay. For most patients, genomic DNA was isolated with the Qiagen DNeasy Blood and Tissue Kit and shipped frozen to Adaptive Biotechnologies for TCR sequencing. For most patients, genomic DNA was subjected to high-throughput TCR-beta CDR3 sequencing by Adaptive Biotechnologies. The authors' analysis ran thus. Adaptive's ImmunoSEQ software supplied the TCR sequencing data for about 18 patients, while MiXCR and VDJtools were used to process a few other patients. To correct CD4 versus CD8 sorting errors, any sequence found in both subsets at a frequency ratio below 5:1 was removed. CDR3 nucleotide sequences shared between donor and recipient were removed because their origin could not be assigned. At least 2-fold expansion over unstimulated cells and a minimum CFSE-low frequency of 0.002% (template counts) or 0.001% (read counts) were required for clones to be classified as alloreactive. Clones were considered mappable if detected in sequenced pre-transplant spleen, lymph node, or MLR CFSE-low populations of the donor or recipient. Cumulative frequency of alloreactive clones was calculated as a percentage of all sequences weighted by copy number. TCRdb re-hosts the immuneACCESS table, in-frame sequences only. Its copies lack some clones; in the studies checked, an unresolved V gene accounts for under half of them, and the cause for the rest is not known. V and J calls and clone size are copied from that table; D and trimming were computed from the DNA. Present in this sample are under 100,000 clones, less than 95% of which were seen just once. Clones ranked in the top ten supply around 0.18% of the sample.

About this clone: The clone's antigen remains unknown. Base qualities are not provided; no much larger clone lies one nucleotide away.

In the germline V gene (reference sequence), CDR1 corresponds to LNHNV and CDR2 to YYDKDF. The trim is 0 bases for V and 0 bases for J, with a gap of 9 bases between the germline ends. Taken from cysteine to phenylalanine, the CDR3 has 16 residues. Just CDR3 DNA is preserved here, 48 bases in frame from base 1. In the paper's terms, the time point label means: cells obtained before transplantation from donor or recipient. CD3+CD4+ and CD3+CD8+ populations were FACS-sorted from unstimulated pre-transplant donor and recipient cells taken from spleen or lymph nodes. On the study overall, not on this receptor specifically: Early after transplant, peak levels of circulating GvH clones were found to be associated with declines in HvG clones. The conclusions were limited by the relatively low number and heterogeneity of the intestinal transplant patients. In the allografts of patients with donor T cell macrochimerism, GvH to HvG T cell clonal ratios were high. GvH clones were detected in recipient bone marrow, and some of these GvH clones were observed earlier in ileal mucosa or blood, consistent with an intestinal mucosal origin.

The TCR originated in a human donor who was the organ donor for an intestinal transplant. Here the sequenced sample was unstimulated CD4+ T cells sorted from spleen or lymph node cells, taken before transplant. The chain employs TRBV15 and TRBJ1-5, with the D gene too uncertain to name. This receptor has the CDR3 CATSRDQGYSNQPQHF. The nucleotides read TGTGCCACCAGCAGAGATCAAGGGTATAGCAATCAGCCCCAGCATTTT.